Listed below are T cell receptor beta chains from one sample, sequenced in a study of PD-1 blockade in classical Hodgkin lymphoma. Clones were sequenced by immunoSEQ multiplex PCR, and TCRdb holds only the in-frame ones, with some missing. This table holds about 94,000 clones, roughly 89% found once. The sequencing here drew on peripheral blood mononuclear cells (PBMCs), taken before the second cycle of nivolumab. These TCRs come from a human donor with classical Hodgkin lymphoma. The CDR3 runs from the conserved cysteine through the conserved F or W. The D gene is left open where the match is weak. Clone size is given for some rows only: seen once, a few or many times, or a class if the clone is expanded.

V: TRBV4-1; D: -; size: -; J: TRBJ2-1; DNA: TGCGCCAGCAGCACGGACCGTGCTGAGCAGTTCTTC; CDR3: CASSTDRAEQFF
V: TRBV7-9; D: -; size: few; J: TRBJ1-6; DNA: TGTGCCAGCAGCGGGACACCGGGAAATTCACCCCTCCACTTT; CDR3: CASSGTPGNSPLHF
V: TRBV7-2; D: -; size: -; J: TRBJ2-5; DNA: TGTGCCAGCAGCTTAGTGGGCAGGGAGTTCGAGACCCAGTACTTC; CDR3: CASSLVGREFETQYF
V: TRBV2; D: -; size: -; J: TRBJ2-2; DNA: TGTGCCAGCACGGCCAACACCGGGGAGCTGTTTTTT; CDR3: CASTANTGELFF
V: TRBV27; D: TRBD2; size: -; J: TRBJ2-3; DNA: TGTGCCAGCAGTTCCCTAGCGGGGCCAGGATATACGCAGTATTTT; CDR3: CASSSLAGPGYTQYF
V: TRBV9; D: -; size: -; J: TRBJ2-2; DNA: TGTGCCAGCAGCCAGCACGACTTCAACACCGGGGAGCTGTTTTTT; CDR3: CASSQHDFNTGELFF
V: TRBV5-1; D: -; size: -; J: TRBJ2-1; DNA: TGCGCCAGCAGCTTTCAAGGCAATGAGCAGTTCTTC; CDR3: CASSFQGNEQFF
V: TRBV4-1; D: -; size: -; J: TRBJ2-7; DNA: TGCGCCAGCAGCCAGCCGGGTTCCTACGAGCAGTACTTC; CDR3: CASSQPGSYEQYF
V: TRBV4-1; D: -; size: -; J: TRBJ1-1; DNA: TGCGCCAGCAGCCAACTCCAGGATGAAGCTTTCTTT; CDR3: CASSQLQDEAFF
V: TRBV14; D: -; size: -; J: TRBJ1-3; DNA: TGTGCCAGCAGCCAAGTCGGGTTAGTCTCTGGAAACACCATATATTTT; CDR3: CASSQVGLVSGNTIYF
V: TRBV14; D: -; size: once; J: TRBJ1-2; DNA: TGTGCCAGCAGCCACCGAGGGATCTATGGCTACACCTTC; CDR3: CASSHRGIYGYTF
V: TRBV6-5; D: -; size: few; J: TRBJ1-3; DNA: TGTGCCAGCAGTTTCTCGGGACTGATCTCTGGAAACACCATATATTTT; CDR3: CASSFSGLISGNTIYF
V: TRBV13; D: TRBD2; size: -; J: TRBJ2-3; DNA: TGTGCCAGCAGCTTAAGGCCTGAGACTAGCGGGAGTGCAAACACAGATACGCAGTATTTT; CDR3: CASSLRPETSGSANTDTQYF
V: TRBV28; D: TRBD2; size: -; J: TRBJ2-3; DNA: TGTGCCAGCAGTTTTCACCTGCGGGAGGGCCCTGACACAGATACGCAGTATTTT; CDR3: CASSFHLREGPDTDTQYF